This TCR beta chain originates from a study of blood T cell repertoires in COVID-19. Study information: The origin of the acute and convalescent COVID-19 samples was the United States, Italy and Spain. The cDNA or gDNA used as material had been derived from T cells, B-cell-depleted T cells, or PBMCs.

Original processing methods: It was from reference gene primer amplification that nucleated cell counts were estimated. Method: immunoSEQ multiplex PCR; TCRdb's copy keeps in-frame clones and lacks some. V, J and clone size are taken as reported in that table, and D and trimming were inferred from the DNA itself. Among about 440,000 clones listed, around 89% were seen once. Material for sequencing was peripheral blood. This TCR came from a woman younger than 45 with acute or convalescent COVID-19.

The CDR3 DNA sequence: TGTGCCAGCTCACCAAAGGGAGGCTTGAACACTGAAGCTTTCTTT. Its protein product is CASSPKGGLNTEAFF. This chain links TRBV18 with TRBJ1-1; the D is unclear. The germline gives CDR1 KGHSH, CDR2 LQKENI. There are 15 residues in the CDR3. V dropped 2 bases and J dropped 0 bases, with 10 bases sitting between them.